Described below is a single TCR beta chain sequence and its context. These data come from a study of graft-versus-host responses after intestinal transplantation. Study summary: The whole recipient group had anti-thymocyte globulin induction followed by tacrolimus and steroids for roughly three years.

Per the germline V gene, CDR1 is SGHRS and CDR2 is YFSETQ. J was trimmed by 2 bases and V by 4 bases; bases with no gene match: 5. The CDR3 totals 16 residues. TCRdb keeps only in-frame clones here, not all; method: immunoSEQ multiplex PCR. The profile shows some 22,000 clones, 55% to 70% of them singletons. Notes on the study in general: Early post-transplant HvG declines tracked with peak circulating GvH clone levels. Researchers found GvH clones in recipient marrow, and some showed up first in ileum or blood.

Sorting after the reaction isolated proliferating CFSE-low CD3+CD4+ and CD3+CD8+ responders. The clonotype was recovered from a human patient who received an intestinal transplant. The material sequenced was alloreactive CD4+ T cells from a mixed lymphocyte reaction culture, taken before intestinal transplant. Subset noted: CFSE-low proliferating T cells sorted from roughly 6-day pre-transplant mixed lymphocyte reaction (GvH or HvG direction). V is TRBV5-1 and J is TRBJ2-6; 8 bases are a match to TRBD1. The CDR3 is CASSLWTGTGANVLTF. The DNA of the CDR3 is TGCGCCAGCAGCCTTTGGACAGGGACTGGGGCCAACGTCCTGACTTTC.